Detailed here is one T cell receptor (beta chain). The sample is drawn from a study of blood T cell repertoires in COVID-19. As handled by the study authors: It was from reference gene primer amplification that nucleated cell counts were estimated. Some clones are missing from TCRdb's copy, which holds only in-frame ones; the method was immunoSEQ multiplex PCR. V and J calls and clone size are those listed in that table; D and trimming were worked out from the DNA. The table records 390,000 or so clones, 85% to 90% of them present only once. The ends lost 2 bases at V and 1 base at J; junction bases unmatched: 4. This CDR3 is 15 amino acids long. CDR1 and CDR2 from the germline V gene are MNHEY and SVGAGI.

This sequence joins TRBV6-5 and TRBJ2-7, with 8 bases matching TRBD2. Specimen: PBMCs or T cells enriched from blood (not recorded which). The clonotype originates from a man aged 18 to 29 who had recovered from COVID-19. CDR3: CASSYGAGDSYEQYF. The CDR3 nucleotides read TGTGCCAGCAGTTACGGAGCGGGGGATTCCTACGAGCAGTACTTC.